The 8 T cell receptor beta chains below all came from one sample that was sequenced in a study of blood T cell repertoires in COVID-19. Sequenced by immunoSEQ multiplex PCR; TCRdb stores in-frame clones only, minus some. The sample has 100,000 to 150,000 clones, about 72% seen once. Source material: peripheral blood. These receptors were taken from a woman in her 70s with acute or convalescent COVID-19.

This clone was seen more than once but under ten times. The gene calls are TRBV3-1 (or the pseudogene TRBV3-2) and TRBJ2-3; 9 bases align to TRBD1. With 3 bases clipped from V and 2 bases from J, the junction kept 6 bases outside the gene matches. Germline V gene sequence: CDR1 LGHDT, CDR2 YNNKEL (reference sequence). The CDR3 sequence is 16 residues long. The CDR3 DNA reads TGTGCCAGCAGCCAGGGAACAGGGGGCAACACAGATACGCAGTATTTT. Translated: CASSQGTGGNTDTQYF.

The chain joins TRBV3-1 (or the pseudogene TRBV3-2) to TRBJ1-2, with a possible D match to TRBD1 (5 bases). Germline CDR1 is LGHDT and CDR2 is YNNKEL (reference sequence). Trimming removed 0 bases at V and 1 base at J, with 9 bases between. The CDR3 runs 15 residues. This CDR3 reads CASSQESGLNYGYTF. The CDR3 coding sequence is TGTGCCAGCAGCCAAGAGTCGGGACTTAACTATGGCTACACCTTC.

Worth noting for this clone: This same CDR3 is encoded by further DNA sequences in the sample. The V and J genes are TRBV5-1 and TRBJ1-6, with D maybe TRBD1 (5 bases). Deletions cut 0 bases from V and 6 bases from J, with 10 bases between. This CDR3 has 15 amino acids. Germline V CDR1 and CDR2: SGHRS, YFSETQ. Written as DNA, the CDR3 is TGCGCCAGCAGCTTGGGTCGGGGGGGTAATTCACCCCTCCACTTT. Its protein is CASSLGRGGNSPLHF.

In its sample, this clone was seen a few times. This sequence joins TRBV2 and TRBJ1-2, with a weak D call TRBD1 (6 bases). The CDR3 covers 16 residues. V dropped 6 bases and J dropped 3 bases, with 20 bases sitting between them. The V gene's germline CDR1 is SNHLY and CDR2 FYNNEI. CDR3 protein: CASRQGVGDWDYGYTF. The CDR3 DNA sequence: TGTGCCAGCAGACAGGGCGTTGGTGACTGGGACTATGGCTACACCTTC.

V is TRBV2 and J is TRBJ2-7; 10 bases match TRBD2. V lost 4 bases and J lost 0; bases outside the gene matches: 3. CDR1 SNHLY and CDR2 FYNNEI come from the germline V gene. This CDR3 contains 15 residues. CDR3 DNA: TGTGCCAGCAGTGTTAGCGGGAGGAGCTCCTACGAGCAGTACTTC. This sequence encodes CASSVSGRSSYEQYF.

This clone has only a few counts. The chain couples TRBV5-6 to TRBJ2-7; D ambiguous. Trimming took off 4 bases at V and 4 bases at J, with 24 bases between the two ends. Germline CDR1 is SGHDT and CDR2 is YYEEEE. This CDR3 contains 17 residues. The CDR3: CASSESFSGPFAYEQYF. The CDR3 nucleotides are TGTGCCAGCAGCGAAAGTTTCTCGGGTCCCTTCGCGTACGAGCAGTACTTC.

The V and J genes are TRBV3-1 (or the pseudogene TRBV3-2) and TRBJ1-2; D gene unclear. Germline CDR1 LGHDT, CDR2 YNNKEL (reference sequence). The V and J ends lost 4 bases and 8 bases respectively, with 11 bases between them. This CDR3 region has 12 residues. The CDR3 bases are TGTGCCAGCAGCCCGGGGTCTGTAGGCTACACCTTC. Translated, it gives CASSPGSVGYTF.

The chain links TRBV27 to TRBJ2-3; TRBD2 aligns across 13 bases. After removal of 4 bases from V and 0 bases from J, the junction contained 7 bases not matched to a gene. This CDR3 has 18 residues. Per the germline V gene, CDR1 is MNHEY and CDR2 is SMNVEV (reference sequence). Written as DNA, the CDR3 is TGTGCCAGCAGTTCACCGTTGACTAGCGGGGGGAGCACAGATACGCAGTATTTT. It codes for CASSSPLTSGGSTDTQYF.